The 8 T cell receptor beta chains reported below all come from one sample, sequenced in a study of beta chain features in type 1 diabetes. Reverse transcribing all isolated RNA meant expressed TCRB transcripts were sequenced. Sequencing used immunoSEQ multiplex PCR; TCRdb keeps in-frame clones, though not all of them. The sample has 900,000 or so clones; about 17% are singletons. Sequenced material: naive CD4+ T cells from blood. Receptors were obtained from a woman aged 18-30 years in good health.

The rearrangement links TRBV6-6 to TRBJ1-2; 11 bases agree with TRBD1. The ends lost 5 bases at V and 8 bases at J; junction bases unmatched: 10. Per the germline V gene, CDR1 is MNHNY and CDR2 is SVGAGI (reference sequence). The CDR3 length is 15 residues. CDR3 protein: CASSQLGQGAGGYTF. For the CDR3, the DNA is TGTGCCAGCAGTCAGCTCGGACAGGGGGCTGGGGGCTACACCTTC.

This clone appeared a few times. The V and J genes are TRBV5-1 and TRBJ2-7, with 10 positions matching TRBD1. Trimming cost V 4 bases and J 2 bases; bases outside gene matches: 3. CDR3 length: 14 amino acids. CDR1 is SGHRS, CDR2 YFSETQ, per germline. The CDR3 region is CASSTGQGPYEQYF. The CDR3 DNA reads TGCGCCAGCAGCACGGGACAGGGGCCCTACGAGCAGTACTTC. Filled out from reference TRBV5-1 and TRBJ2-7, the complete variable domain reads KAGVTQTPRYLIKTRGQQVTLSCSPISGHRSVSWYQQTPGQGLQFLFEYFSETQRNKGNFPGRFSGRQFSNSRSEMNVSTLELGDSALYLCASSTGQGPYEQYFGPGTRLTVT.

This clone has just a few counts. The chain links TRBV7-2 to TRBJ2-1; 7 nucleotides line up with TRBD2. This CDR3 has 13 residues. After removal of 7 bases from V and 8 bases from J, the junction contained 8 bases not matched to a gene. CDR1 SGHTA and CDR2 FQGNSA come from the germline V gene. The CDR3 loop reads CASTLGREDEQFF. CDR3 sequence (DNA): TGTGCCAGCACCTTGGGACGGGAGGATGAGCAGTTCTTC.

This chain links TRBV7-9 with TRBJ2-1; D is possibly TRBD2 (6 bases). Deletions cut 3 bases from V and 3 bases from J, with 18 bases between. Germline CDR1 SEHNR, CDR2 FQNEAQ (reference sequence). CDR3 length: 17 residues. In DNA, the CDR3 is TGTGCCAGCAGCTTGGCCCGCGGGGTAGTATACTACAATGAGCAGTTCTTC. It specifies CASSLARGVVYYNEQFF.

This clone was recorded a few times. The rearrangement uses TRBV2 and TRBJ2-1; D possibly corresponds to TRBD2 (7 bases). Germline V gene lookup returns CDR1 SNHLY and CDR2 FYNNEI. Trimming shortened V by 4 bases and J by 8 bases, and 15 bases separated the two germline ends. CDR3 length: 14 amino acids. CDR3 sequence reads: CASSVRSGGHEQFF. DNA for the CDR3: TGTGCCAGCAGTGTGCGTTCGGGGGGCCATGAGCAGTTCTTC.

The chain couples TRBV9 to TRBJ2-6; D might be TRBD2 (5 bases). The CDR3 contains 17 residues. Germline-derived CDR1 and CDR2 are SGDLS and YYNGEE. V was cut by 0 bases and J by 2 bases, with 12 bases left in between. The CDR3 region has the DNA TGTGCCAGCAGCGTAGGGACTTCCTTTACTGGGGCCAACGTCCTGACTTTC. Its translation is CASSVGTSFTGANVLTF.

This chain joins TRBV7-2 and TRBJ1-1, with TRBD1 as a possible D gene (5 bases). V was trimmed by 0 bases and J by 4 bases, leaving 12 bases between them. The CDR3 covers 15 residues. Germline V lookup: CDR1 SGHTA, CDR2 FQGNSA. Here the CDR3 reads CASSLARRDVTEAFF. The DNA for the CDR3 is TGTGCCAGCAGCTTAGCGCGGCGGGACGTCACTGAAGCTTTCTTT.

The chain uses TRBV7-2 and TRBJ2-7, with TRBD2 identical over 11 bases. V shed 1 base, J shed 4 bases, and the junction held 6 bases outside the gene matches. The germline gives CDR1 SGHTA, CDR2 FQGNSA. The CDR3 is 16 amino acids. Written as DNA, the CDR3 is TGTGCCAGCAGCTTAGTTGAGACTAGCGGGATGTACGAGCAGTACTTC. This gives the protein CASSLVETSGMYEQYF. Together with reference TRBV7-2 and TRBJ2-7, the CDR3 gives the full variable domain: GAGVSQSPSNKVTEKGKDVELRCDPISGHTALYWYRQSLGQGLEFLIYFQGNSAPDKSGLPSDRFSAERTGGSVSTLTIQRTQQEDSAVYLCASSLVETSGMYEQYFGPGTRLTVT.